These 11 T cell receptor beta chains were all obtained from the same sample, sequenced in a study of STAT5B mutations in CD4+ large granular lymphocyte leukemia. Some clones are missing from TCRdb's copy, which holds only in-frame ones; the method was immunoSEQ multiplex PCR. The sample carries about 34,000 clones, roughly 70% recorded once. Sequenced sample: CD4+ T cells from blood buffy coats. The source is a human donor in good health.

V and J are TRBV6-5 and TRBJ1-2; tentatively, D is TRBD1 (6 bases). Trimming cost V 5 bases and J 8 bases, with 18 bases left between them. Looked up from germline, CDR1 is MNHEY and CDR2 is SVGAGI. This CDR3 spans 14 amino acids. The CDR3 protein is CASSPIRTGLGYTF. The CDR3 nucleotides read TGTGCCAGCAGTCCGATTCGTACAGGGTTAGGCTACACCTTC.

The chain links TRBV7-2 to TRBJ2-6; D unclear. CDR1 SGHTA and CDR2 FQGNSA come from the germline V gene. The V gene lost 2 bases and the J gene lost 2 bases, with 7 bases spanning the gap. The CDR3 spans 15 residues. This CDR3 is CASSLQWTGANVLTF. CDR3 sequence (DNA): TGTGCCAGCAGCTTACAGTGGACTGGGGCCAACGTCCTGACTTTC.

The chain has TRBV6-5 and TRBJ1-4; a possible D gene is TRBD1 (5 bases). From germline, CDR1 is MNHEY and CDR2 SVGAGI. The CDR3 runs 15 residues. Trimming stripped 6 bases from V and 3 bases from J, with 14 bases between. This chain's CDR3 is CASRVGGGANEKLFF. The CDR3 DNA follows: TGTGCCAGCAGGGTAGGCGGGGGAGCTAATGAAAAACTGTTTTTT.

V gene TRBV4-3 combines with J gene TRBJ1-1; no clear D. The V gene's germline CDR1 is LGHNA and CDR2 YSLEER. V lost 3 bases and J lost 0, with 11 bases in between. The CDR3 is 15 residues long. Written as DNA, the CDR3 is TGCGCCAGCAGCCAGACCGCGGGGTTGAACACTGAAGCTTTCTTT. Translated: CASSQTAGLNTEAFF.

This clone has a handful of counts. The chain combines TRBV4-1 with TRBJ2-2, with TRBD1 matching over 8 bases. Germline CDR1 reads MGHRA; CDR2 reads YSYEKL. The CDR3 loop spans 15 amino acids. Trimming took 0 bases from V and 3 from J; bases not matched to a gene: 0. The CDR3 sequence is CASSQEDRDTGELFF. The CDR3 nucleotides read TGCGCCAGCAGCCAAGAGGACAGGGACACCGGGGAGCTGTTTTTT.

The CDR3 protein is CASSFKRGQGNYNEQFF. The CDR3 DNA sequence: TGTGCCAGCAGTTTCAAAAGGGGACAGGGGAACTACAATGAGCAGTTCTTC. The rearrangement links TRBV28 to TRBJ2-1; TRBD1 agrees at 10 bases. This CDR3 is 17 amino acids long. The germline CDR1 and CDR2 sequences are MDHEN and SYDVKM. V trimming: 3 bases; J trimming: 3 bases; junction bases outside the gene matches: 8.

The chain links TRBV15 to TRBJ2-3; 8 nucleotides agree with TRBD1. The CDR3 is 15 residues long. The ends lost 4 bases at V and 11 bases at J; junction bases unmatched: 14. Germline values: CDR1 LNHNV, CDR2 YYDKDF (reference sequence). The CDR3 protein is CATSTINPGQGGQYF. The CDR3 nucleotides read TGTGCCACCAGCACCATCAACCCAGGACAGGGTGGGCAGTATTTT.

V gene TRBV5-1 combines with J gene TRBJ2-1; D not resolved. Trimming cost V 3 bases and J 0 bases, with 13 bases left between them. The length of the CDR3 is 16 residues. Germline CDR1 is SGHRS and CDR2 is YFSETQ. This CDR3 is CASSSIEWSSYNEQFF. The CDR3 bases are TGCGCCAGCAGCTCCATTGAATGGAGCTCCTACAATGAGCAGTTCTTC.

The genes are TRBV5-6 and TRBJ2-6; possibly TRBD1 for D (5 bases). The CDR3 spans 19 residues. Germline V gives CDR1 SGHDT, CDR2 YYEEEE. V was clipped by 0 bases and J by 0 bases, with 16 bases between them. The CDR3 is CASSLEMGPELSGANVLTF. The CDR3 DNA follows: TGTGCCAGCAGCTTGGAGATGGGGCCAGAGCTCTCTGGGGCCAACGTCCTGACTTTC.

The chain recombines TRBV7-2 with TRBJ2-3; D not certain. Germline-derived CDR1 and CDR2 are SGHTA and FQGNSA. V dropped 5 bases and J dropped 5 bases, with 11 bases sitting between them. This CDR3 contains 13 residues. CDR3 bases: TGTGCCAGCAGCCGCCTGACCGGAGATACGCAGTATTTT. Encoded protein: CASSRLTGDTQYF.

This clone was seen once. The gene calls are TRBV6-6 and TRBJ2-1; D is possibly TRBD2 (5 bases). Germline V lookup: CDR1 MNHNY, CDR2 SVGAGI (reference sequence). The CDR3 sequence is 15 residues long. Trimming removed 3 bases at V and 10 bases at J, with 19 bases between. The CDR3 DNA reads TGTGCCAGCAGTTATGCCCTCGGAGGCAGAGAGGAGCAGTTCTTC. Translating it yields CASSYALGGREEQFF.